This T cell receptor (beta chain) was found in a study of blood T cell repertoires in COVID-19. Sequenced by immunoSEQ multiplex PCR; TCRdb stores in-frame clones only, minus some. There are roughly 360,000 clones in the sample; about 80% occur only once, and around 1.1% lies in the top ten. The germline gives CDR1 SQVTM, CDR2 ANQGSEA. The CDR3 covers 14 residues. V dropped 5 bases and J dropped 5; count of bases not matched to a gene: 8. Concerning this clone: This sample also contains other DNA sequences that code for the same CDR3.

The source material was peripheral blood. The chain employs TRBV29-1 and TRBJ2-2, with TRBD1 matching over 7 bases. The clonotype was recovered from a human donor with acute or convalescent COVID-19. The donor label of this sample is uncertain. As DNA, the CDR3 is TGCAGCGTTCGCCCGACAGGGAATACCGGGGAGCTGTTTTTT. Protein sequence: CSVRPTGNTGELFF.